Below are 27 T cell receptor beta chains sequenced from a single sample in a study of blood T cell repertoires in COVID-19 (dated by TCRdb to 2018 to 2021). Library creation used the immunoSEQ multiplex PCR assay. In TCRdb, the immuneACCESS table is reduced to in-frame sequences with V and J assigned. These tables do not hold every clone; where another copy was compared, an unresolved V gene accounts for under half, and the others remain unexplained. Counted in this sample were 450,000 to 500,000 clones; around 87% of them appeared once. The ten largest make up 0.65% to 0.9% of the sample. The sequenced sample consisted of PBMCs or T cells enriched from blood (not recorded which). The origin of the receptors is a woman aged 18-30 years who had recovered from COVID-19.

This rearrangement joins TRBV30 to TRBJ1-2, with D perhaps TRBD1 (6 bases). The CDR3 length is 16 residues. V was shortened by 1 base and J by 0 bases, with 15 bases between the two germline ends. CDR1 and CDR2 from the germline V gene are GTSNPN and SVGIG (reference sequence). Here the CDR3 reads CAWSGGPGRSNYGYTF. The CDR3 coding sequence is TGTGCCTGGAGTGGGGGGCCCGGGCGGTCTAACTATGGCTACACCTTC.

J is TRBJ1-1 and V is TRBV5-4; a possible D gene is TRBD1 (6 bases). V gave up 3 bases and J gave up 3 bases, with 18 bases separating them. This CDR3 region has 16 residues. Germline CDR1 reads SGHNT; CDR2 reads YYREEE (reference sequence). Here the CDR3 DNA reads TGTGCCAGCAGCTCCTACAGGGAACGTCGTGACACTGAAGCTTTCTTT. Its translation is CASSSYRERRDTEAFF.

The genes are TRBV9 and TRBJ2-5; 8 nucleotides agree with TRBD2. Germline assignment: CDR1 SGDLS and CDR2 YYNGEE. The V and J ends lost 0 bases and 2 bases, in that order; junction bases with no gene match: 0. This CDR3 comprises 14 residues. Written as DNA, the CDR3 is TGTGCCAGCAGCGTAGCTAGCGGGCAAGAGACCCAGTACTTC. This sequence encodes CASSVASGQETQYF.

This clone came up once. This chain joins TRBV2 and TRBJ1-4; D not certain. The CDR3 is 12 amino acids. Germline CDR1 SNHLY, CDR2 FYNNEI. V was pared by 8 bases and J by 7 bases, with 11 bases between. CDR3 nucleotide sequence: TGTGCCAGCCGTACTACTGGTGAAAAACTGTTTTTT. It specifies CASRTTGEKLFF.

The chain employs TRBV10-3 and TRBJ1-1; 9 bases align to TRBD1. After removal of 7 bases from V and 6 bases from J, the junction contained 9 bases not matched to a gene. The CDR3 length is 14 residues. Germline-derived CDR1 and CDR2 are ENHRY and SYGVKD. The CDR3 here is CAITLQRQGAEAFF. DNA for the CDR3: TGTGCCATCACCCTACAGCGACAGGGGGCTGAAGCTTTCTTT.

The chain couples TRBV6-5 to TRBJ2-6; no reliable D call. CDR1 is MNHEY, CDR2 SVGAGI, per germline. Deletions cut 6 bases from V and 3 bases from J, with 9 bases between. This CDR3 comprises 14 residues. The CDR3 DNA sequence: TGTGCCAGCAGGCCGCCGGGTGGGGCCAACGTCCTGACTTTC. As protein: CASRPPGGANVLTF.

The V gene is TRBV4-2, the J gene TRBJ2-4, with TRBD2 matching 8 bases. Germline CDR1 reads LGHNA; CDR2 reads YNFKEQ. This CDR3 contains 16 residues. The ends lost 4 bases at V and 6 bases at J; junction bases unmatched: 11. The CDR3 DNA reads TGTGCCAGCAGCCGAGGGAGCGGGGGTTCAGCAAACATTCAGTACTTC. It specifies CASSRGSGGSANIQYF.

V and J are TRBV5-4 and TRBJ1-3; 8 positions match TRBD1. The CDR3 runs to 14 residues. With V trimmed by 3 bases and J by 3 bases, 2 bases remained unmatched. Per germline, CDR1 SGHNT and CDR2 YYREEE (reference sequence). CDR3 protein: CASSSTGVGNTIYF. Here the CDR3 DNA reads TGTGCCAGCAGCTCGACAGGGGTTGGAAACACCATATATTTT.

CDR3 bases: TGTGCCAGCAGTCCCCAGGGGCTAGCATTAAATGAGCAGTTCTTC. It codes for CASSPQGLALNEQFF. The chain recombines TRBV27 with TRBJ2-1; a weak D match, TRBD1 (6 bases). Germline V CDR1 and CDR2: MNHEY, SMNVEV (reference sequence). The CDR3 extends over 15 amino acids. Trimming removed 5 bases at V and 7 bases at J, with 18 bases between.

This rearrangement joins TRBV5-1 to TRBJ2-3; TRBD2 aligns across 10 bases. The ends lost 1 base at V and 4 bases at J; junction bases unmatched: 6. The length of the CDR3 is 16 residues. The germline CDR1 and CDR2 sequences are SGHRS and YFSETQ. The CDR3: CASSLMSGGAPDTQYF. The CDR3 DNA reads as TGCGCCAGCAGCTTGATGAGCGGGGGGGCCCCAGATACGCAGTATTTT.

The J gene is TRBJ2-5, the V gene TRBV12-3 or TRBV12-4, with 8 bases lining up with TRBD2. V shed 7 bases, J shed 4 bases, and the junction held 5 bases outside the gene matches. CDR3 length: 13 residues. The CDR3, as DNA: TGTGCCAGCACCCCCGGGGGGGGAGAGACCCAGTACTTC. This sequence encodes CASTPGGGETQYF.

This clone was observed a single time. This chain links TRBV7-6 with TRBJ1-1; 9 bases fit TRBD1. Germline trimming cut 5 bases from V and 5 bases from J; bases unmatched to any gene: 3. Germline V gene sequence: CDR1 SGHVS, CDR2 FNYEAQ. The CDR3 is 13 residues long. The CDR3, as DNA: TGTGCCAGCAGCACCGGACAGGGGACTGAAGCTTTCTTT. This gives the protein CASSTGQGTEAFF. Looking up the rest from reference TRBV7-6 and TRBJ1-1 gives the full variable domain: GAGVSQSPRYKVTKRGQDVALRCDPISGHVSLYWYRQALGQGPEFLTYFNYEAQQDKSGLPNDRFSAERPEGSISTLTIQRTEQRDSAMYRCASSTGQGTEAFFGQGTRLTVV.

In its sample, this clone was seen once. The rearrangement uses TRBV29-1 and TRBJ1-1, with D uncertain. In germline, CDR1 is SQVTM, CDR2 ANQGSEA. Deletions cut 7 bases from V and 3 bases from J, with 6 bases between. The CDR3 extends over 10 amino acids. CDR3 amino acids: CSGADTEAFF. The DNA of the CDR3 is TGCAGCGGGGCCGACACTGAAGCTTTCTTT. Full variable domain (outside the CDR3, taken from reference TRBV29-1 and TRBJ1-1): SAVISQKPSRDICQRGTSLTIQCQVDSQVTMMFWYRQQPGQSLTLIATANQGSEATYESGFVIDKFPISRPNLTFSTLTVSNMSPEDSSIYLCSGADTEAFFGQGTRLTVV.

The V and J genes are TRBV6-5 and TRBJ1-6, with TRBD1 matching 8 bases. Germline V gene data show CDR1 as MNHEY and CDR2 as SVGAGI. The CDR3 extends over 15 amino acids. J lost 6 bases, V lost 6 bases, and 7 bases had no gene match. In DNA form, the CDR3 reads TGTGCCAGCAGCGGGACAGGTCGGGGTAATTCACCCCTCCACTTT. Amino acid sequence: CASSGTGRGNSPLHF.

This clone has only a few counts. This CDR3 reads CAWSSYARDGYTF. As DNA, the CDR3 is TGTGCCTGGAGTAGTTACGCGAGAGATGGCTACACCTTC. The V call is TRBV30, the J call TRBJ1-2; D ambiguous. This CDR3 region has 13 residues. Trimming took off 2 bases at V and 6 bases at J, with 13 bases between the two ends. CDR1 GTSNPN and CDR2 SVGIG come from the germline V gene (reference sequence).

The CDR3 bases are TGTGCCAGCTTCAGCGAAGGTAGAAACACCATATATTTT. This sequence encodes CASFSEGRNTIYF. V usage is TRBV7-2 and J usage is TRBJ1-3; D remains unclear. The CDR3 has 13 amino acids. Trimming removed 8 bases from V and 5 bases from J, with 13 bases in between. Germline-derived CDR1 and CDR2 are SGHTA and FQGNSA.

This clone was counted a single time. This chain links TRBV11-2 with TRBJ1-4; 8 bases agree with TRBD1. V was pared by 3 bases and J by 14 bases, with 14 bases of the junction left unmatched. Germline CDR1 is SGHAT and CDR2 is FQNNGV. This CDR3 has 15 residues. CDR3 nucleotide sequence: TGTGCCAGCAGCTTCCGGACAGGGCAGGGTCTTCGGCTGTTTTTT. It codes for CASSFRTGQGLRLFF.

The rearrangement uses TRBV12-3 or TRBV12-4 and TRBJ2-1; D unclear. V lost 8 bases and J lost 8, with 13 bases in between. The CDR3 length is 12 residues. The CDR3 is CASRRVIDEQFF. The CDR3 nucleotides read TGTGCCAGCCGACGGGTTATCGATGAGCAGTTCTTC.

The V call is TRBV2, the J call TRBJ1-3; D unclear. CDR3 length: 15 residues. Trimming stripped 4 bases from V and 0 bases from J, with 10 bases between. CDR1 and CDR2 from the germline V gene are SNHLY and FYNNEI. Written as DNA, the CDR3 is TGTGCCAGCAGTGGACTTCTACGCTCTGGAAACACCATATATTTT. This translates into CASSGLLRSGNTIYF.

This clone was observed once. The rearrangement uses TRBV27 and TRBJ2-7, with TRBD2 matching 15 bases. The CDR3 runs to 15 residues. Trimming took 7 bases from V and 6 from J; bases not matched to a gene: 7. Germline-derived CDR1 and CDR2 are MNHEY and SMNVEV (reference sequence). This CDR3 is CASIRTSGGASEQYF. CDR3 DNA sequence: TGTGCCAGCATCAGGACTAGCGGGGGGGCAAGCGAGCAGTACTTC.

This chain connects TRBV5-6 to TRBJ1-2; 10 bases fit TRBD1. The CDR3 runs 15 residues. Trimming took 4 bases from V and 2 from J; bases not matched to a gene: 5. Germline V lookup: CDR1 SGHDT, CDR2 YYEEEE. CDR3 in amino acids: CASSPGQGVNYGYTF. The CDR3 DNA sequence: TGTGCCAGCAGCCCCGGACAGGGGGTGAACTATGGCTACACCTTC.

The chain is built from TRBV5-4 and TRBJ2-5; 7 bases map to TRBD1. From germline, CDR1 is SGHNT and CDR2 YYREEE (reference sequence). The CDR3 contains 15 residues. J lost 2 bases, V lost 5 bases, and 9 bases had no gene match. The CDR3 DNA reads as TGTGCCAGCAGACGACGGGACAGACAACAAGAGACCCAGTACTTC. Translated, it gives CASRRRDRQQETQYF.

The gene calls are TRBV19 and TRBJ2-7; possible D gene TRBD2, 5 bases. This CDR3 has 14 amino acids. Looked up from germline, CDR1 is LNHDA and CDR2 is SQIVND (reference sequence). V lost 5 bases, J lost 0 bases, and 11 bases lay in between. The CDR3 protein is CASSLLAPSYEQYF. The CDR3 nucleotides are TGTGCCAGTAGTCTCTTAGCGCCCTCCTACGAGCAGTACTTC.

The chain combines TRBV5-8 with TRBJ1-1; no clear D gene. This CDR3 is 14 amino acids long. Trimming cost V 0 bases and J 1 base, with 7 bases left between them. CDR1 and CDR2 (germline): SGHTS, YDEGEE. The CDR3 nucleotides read TGTGCCAGCAGCTTGGACAGTGCGAACACTGAAGCTTTCTTT. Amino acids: CASSLDSANTEAFF.

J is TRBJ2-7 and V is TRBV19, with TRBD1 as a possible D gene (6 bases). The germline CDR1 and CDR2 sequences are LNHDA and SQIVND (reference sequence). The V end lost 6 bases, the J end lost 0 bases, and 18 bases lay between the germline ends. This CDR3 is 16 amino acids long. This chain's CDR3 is CASSLNRQVHSYEQYF. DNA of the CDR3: TGTGCCAGTAGCCTGAACCGACAGGTTCACTCCTACGAGCAGTACTTC. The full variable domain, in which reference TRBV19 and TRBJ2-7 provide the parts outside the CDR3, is DGGITQSPKYLFRKEGQNVTLSCEQNLNHDAMYWYRQDPGQGLRLIYYSQIVNDFQKGDIAEGYSVSREKKESFPLTVTSAQKNPTAFYLCASSLNRQVHSYEQYFGPGTRLTVT.

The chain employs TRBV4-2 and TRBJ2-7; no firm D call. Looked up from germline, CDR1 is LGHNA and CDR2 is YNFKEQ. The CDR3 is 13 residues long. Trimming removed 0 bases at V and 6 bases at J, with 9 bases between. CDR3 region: CASSQDITGEQYF. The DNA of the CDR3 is TGTGCCAGCAGCCAAGATATCACCGGCGAGCAGTACTTC.

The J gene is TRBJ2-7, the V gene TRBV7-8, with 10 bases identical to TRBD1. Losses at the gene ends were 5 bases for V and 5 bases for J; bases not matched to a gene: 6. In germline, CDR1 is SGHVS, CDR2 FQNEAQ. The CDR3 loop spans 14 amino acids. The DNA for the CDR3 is TGTGCCAGCAGCCCGACGGGACAGGGGAACGAGCAGTACTTC. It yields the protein CASSPTGQGNEQYF. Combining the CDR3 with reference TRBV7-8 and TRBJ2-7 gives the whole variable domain GAGVSQSPRYKVAKRGQDVALRCDPISGHVSLFWYQQALGQGPEFLTYFQNEAQLDKSGLPSDRFFAERPEGSVSTLKIQRTQQEDSAVYLCASSPTGQGNEQYFGPGTRLTVT.